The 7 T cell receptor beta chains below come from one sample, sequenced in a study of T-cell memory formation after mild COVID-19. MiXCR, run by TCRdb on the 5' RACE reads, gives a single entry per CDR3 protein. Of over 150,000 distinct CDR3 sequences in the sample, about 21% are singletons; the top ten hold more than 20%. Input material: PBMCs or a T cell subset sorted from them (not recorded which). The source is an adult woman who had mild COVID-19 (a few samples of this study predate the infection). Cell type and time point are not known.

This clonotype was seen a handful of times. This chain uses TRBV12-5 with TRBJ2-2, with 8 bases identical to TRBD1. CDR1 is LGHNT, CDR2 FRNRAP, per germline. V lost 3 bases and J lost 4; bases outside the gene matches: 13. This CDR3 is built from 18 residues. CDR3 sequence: CASGFVARTGNFTGELFF. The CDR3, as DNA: TGTGCTAGTGGTTTTGTCGCGCGGACAGGGAACTTCACCGGGGAGCTGTTTTTT.

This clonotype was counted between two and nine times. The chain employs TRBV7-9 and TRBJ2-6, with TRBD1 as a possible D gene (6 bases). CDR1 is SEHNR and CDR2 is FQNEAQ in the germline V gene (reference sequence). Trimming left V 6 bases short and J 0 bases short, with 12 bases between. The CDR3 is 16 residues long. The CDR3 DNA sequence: TGTGCCAGCAGGGGGGACAAGATCTCTGGGGCCAACGTCCTGACTTTC. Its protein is CASRGDKISGANVLTF.

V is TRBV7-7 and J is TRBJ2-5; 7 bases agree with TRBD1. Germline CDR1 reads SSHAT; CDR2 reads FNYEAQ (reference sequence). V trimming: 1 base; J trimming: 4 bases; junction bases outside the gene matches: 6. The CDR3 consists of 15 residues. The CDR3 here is CASSLVVTGRETQYF. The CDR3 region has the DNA TGTGCCAGCAGCTTAGTTGTGACAGGGAGAGAGACCCAGTACTTC. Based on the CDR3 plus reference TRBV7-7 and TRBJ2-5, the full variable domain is GAGVSQSPRYKVTKRGQDVTLRCDPISSHATLYWYQQALGQGPEFLTYFNYEAQPDKSGLPSDRFSAERPEGSISTLTIQRTEQRDSAMYRCASSLVVTGRETQYFGPGTRLLVL.

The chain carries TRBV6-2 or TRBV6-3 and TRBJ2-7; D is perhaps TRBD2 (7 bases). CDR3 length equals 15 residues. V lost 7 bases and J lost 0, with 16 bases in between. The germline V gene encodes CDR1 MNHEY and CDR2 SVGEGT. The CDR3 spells CASTYGGGPSYEQYF. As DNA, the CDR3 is TGTGCCAGCACCTATGGGGGGGGCCCCTCCTACGAGCAGTACTTC.

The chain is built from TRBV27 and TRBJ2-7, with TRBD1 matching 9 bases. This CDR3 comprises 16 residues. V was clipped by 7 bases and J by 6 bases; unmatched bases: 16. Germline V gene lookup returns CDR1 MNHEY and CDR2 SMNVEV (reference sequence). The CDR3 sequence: CASTLGAGTGKGEQYF. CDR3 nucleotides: TGTGCCAGCACCCTTGGGGCCGGGACAGGGAAAGGCGAGCAGTACTTC.

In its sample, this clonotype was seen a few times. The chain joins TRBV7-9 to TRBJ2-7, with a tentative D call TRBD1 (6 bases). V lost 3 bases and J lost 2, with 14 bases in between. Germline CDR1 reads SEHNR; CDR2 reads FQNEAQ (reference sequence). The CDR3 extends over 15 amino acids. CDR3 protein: CASSFASGDTYEQYF. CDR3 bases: TGTGCCAGCAGCTTCGCTTCAGGGGACACCTACGAGCAGTACTTC. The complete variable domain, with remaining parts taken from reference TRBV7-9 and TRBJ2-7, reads DTGVSQNPRHKITKRGQNVTFRCDPISEHNRLYWYRQTLGQGPEFLTYFQNEAQLEKSRLLSDRFSAERPKGSFSTLEIQRTEQGDSAMYLCASSFASGDTYEQYFGPGTRLTVT.

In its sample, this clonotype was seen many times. The chain's CDR3 is CASSLGGEEQFF. In DNA, the CDR3 is TGTGCCAGCAGCTTAGGTGGAGAGGAGCAGTTCTTC. The chain uses TRBV7-9 and TRBJ2-1; no reliable D call. In germline, CDR1 is SEHNR, CDR2 FQNEAQ (reference sequence). CDR3 length: 12 residues. With 1 base removed from V and 10 bases from J, the gap between germline ends came to 8 bases.